These T cell receptor beta chains were read from a single sample in a study of cytotoxic CD8 clonotypes in ibrutinib-treated CLL. Method: immunoSEQ multiplex PCR; TCRdb's copy keeps in-frame clones and lacks some. The table has 20,000 to 25,000 clones, 55% to 75% seen once. Sequences were derived from PBMCs, sampled after 12 months of ibrutinib treatment. These receptor sequences come from a human donor with chronic lymphocytic leukemia. Both conserved end residues are part of each CDR3. Each record gives: CDR3 length, J gene, V gene, clone size, D gene, CDR3 protein, CDR3 DNA. A D gene is named only where the DNA matches it firmly. The listing skips clone size in some rows; elsewhere it reads once, few, many or a size class.

cdr3_length: 15
j_call: TRBJ2-2
v_call: TRBV2
clone_size: NA
d_call: TRBD1
cdr3_aa: CASRWDRGPAGELFF
cdr3_nt: TGTGCCAGCAGGTGGGACAGGGGGCCGGCCGGGGAGCTGTTTTTT

cdr3_length: 13
j_call: TRBJ1-1
v_call: TRBV7-8
clone_size: NA
d_call: NA
cdr3_aa: CASSLSRDTEAFF
cdr3_nt: TGTGCCAGCAGCTTAAGCCGAGACACTGAAGCTTTCTTT

cdr3_length: 14
j_call: TRBJ2-5
v_call: TRBV5-1
clone_size: once
d_call: NA
cdr3_aa: CASSARTGQETQYF
cdr3_nt: TGCGCCAGCAGCGCTCGGACGGGGCAAGAGACCCAGTACTTC

cdr3_length: 12
j_call: TRBJ2-1
v_call: TRBV5-4
clone_size: NA
d_call: NA
cdr3_aa: CASSLAPGEQFF
cdr3_nt: TGTGCCAGCAGCTTGGCCCCGGGGGAGCAGTTCTTC

cdr3_length: 14
j_call: TRBJ1-1
v_call: TRBV14
clone_size: NA
d_call: NA
cdr3_aa: CASSQEDGITEAFF
cdr3_nt: TGTGCCAGCAGCCAAGAAGACGGGATCACTGAAGCTTTCTTT

cdr3_length: 17
j_call: TRBJ1-5
v_call: TRBV7-8
clone_size: NA
d_call: NA
cdr3_aa: CASSLVRSLISNQPQHF
cdr3_nt: TGTGCCAGCAGCTTAGTCAGGTCGTTGATTAGCAATCAGCCCCAGCATTTT

cdr3_length: 13
j_call: TRBJ2-7
v_call: TRBV15
clone_size: NA
d_call: NA
cdr3_aa: CATSRDHESEQYF
cdr3_nt: TGTGCCACCAGCAGAGATCACGAGTCCGAGCAGTACTTC

cdr3_length: 15
j_call: TRBJ1-6
v_call: TRBV9
clone_size: once
d_call: NA
cdr3_aa: CASGLGSSYNSPLHF
cdr3_nt: TGTGCCAGCGGCCTCGGGAGCTCCTATAATTCACCCCTCCACTTT

cdr3_length: 14
j_call: TRBJ1-4
v_call: TRBV5-1
clone_size: NA
d_call: NA
cdr3_aa: CASSLEEGGEKLFF
cdr3_nt: TGCGCCAGCAGCTTGGAAGAGGGTGGTGAAAAACTGTTTTTT

cdr3_length: 12
j_call: TRBJ1-3
v_call: TRBV6-5
clone_size: NA
d_call: NA
cdr3_aa: CASQGAGNTIYF
cdr3_nt: TGTGCCAGTCAGGGAGCTGGAAACACCATATATTTT

cdr3_length: 13
j_call: TRBJ1-5
v_call: TRBV16
clone_size: NA
d_call: NA
cdr3_aa: CASSQGGGQPQHF
cdr3_nt: TGTGCCAGCAGCCAGGGGGGCGGACAGCCCCAGCATTTT

cdr3_length: 16
j_call: TRBJ2-2
v_call: TRBV7-3
clone_size: NA
d_call: TRBD2
cdr3_aa: CASSKSGGTNTGELFF
cdr3_nt: TGTGCCAGCAGCAAAAGCGGGGGGACGAACACCGGGGAGCTGTTTTTT

cdr3_length: 16
j_call: TRBJ2-5
v_call: TRBV30
clone_size: NA
d_call: NA
cdr3_aa: CAWSVWGRGSKETQYF
cdr3_nt: TGTGCCTGGAGTGTATGGGGCAGGGGCTCCAAGGAGACCCAGTACTTC

cdr3_length: 16
j_call: TRBJ2-3
v_call: TRBV12-2
clone_size: NA
d_call: NA
cdr3_aa: CASRLARQGGTDTQYF
cdr3_nt: TGTGCAAGTCGCTTAGCGCGTCAGGGGGGCACAGATACGCAGTATTTT

cdr3_length: 15
j_call: TRBJ2-7
v_call: TRBV5-6
clone_size: NA
d_call: NA
cdr3_aa: CASSFGLVVCYEQYF
cdr3_nt: TGTGCCAGCAGCTTCGGGCTGGTAGTCTGTTACGAGCAGTACTTC

cdr3_length: 14
j_call: TRBJ2-1
v_call: TRBV7-8
clone_size: NA
d_call: TRBD2
cdr3_aa: CASSSSGGYNEQFF
cdr3_nt: TGTGCCAGCAGCTCTAGCGGGGGGTATAATGAGCAGTTCTTC

cdr3_length: 14
j_call: TRBJ2-1
v_call: TRBV29-1
clone_size: NA
d_call: TRBD2
cdr3_aa: CSVSLAGTRNEQFF
cdr3_nt: TGCAGCGTTTCACTAGCGGGTACGAGGAATGAGCAGTTCTTC

cdr3_length: 16
j_call: TRBJ2-2
v_call: TRBV7-2
clone_size: NA
d_call: NA
cdr3_aa: CASSFSGTVSTGELFF
cdr3_nt: TGTGCCAGCAGCTTCTCGGGGACGGTATCCACCGGGGAGCTGTTTTTT

cdr3_length: 14
j_call: TRBJ2-7
v_call: TRBV18
clone_size: NA
d_call: NA
cdr3_aa: CASSPQGQGAEQYF
cdr3_nt: TGTGCCAGCTCACCTCAGGGCCAGGGTGCCGAGCAGTACTTC

cdr3_length: 19
j_call: TRBJ2-5
v_call: TRBV14
clone_size: NA
d_call: TRBD2
cdr3_aa: CARAPQAGNFRRGGETQYF
cdr3_nt: TGTGCCAGGGCTCCCCAGGCAGGGAATTTTCGGCGGGGAGGGGAGACCCAGTACTTC

cdr3_length: 11
j_call: TRBJ2-1
v_call: TRBV27
clone_size: NA
d_call: NA
cdr3_aa: CASRGWGEQFF
cdr3_nt: TGTGCCAGCAGGGGGTGGGGTGAGCAGTTCTTC

cdr3_length: 11
j_call: TRBJ1-5
v_call: TRBV28
clone_size: few
d_call: NA
cdr3_aa: CASSFRQPQHF
cdr3_nt: TGTGCCAGCAGTTTTCGTCAGCCCCAGCATTTT

cdr3_length: 13
j_call: TRBJ1-1
v_call: TRBV5-1
clone_size: NA
d_call: NA
cdr3_aa: CASRAGADTEAFF
cdr3_nt: TGCGCCAGCAGAGCAGGAGCGGACACTGAAGCTTTCTTT